Below, one TCR beta chain is given with its context. This record comes from a study of blood T cell repertoires in COVID-19. The data were produced by immunoSEQ multiplex PCR, yet TCRdb's version contains in-frame clones alone and is incomplete. Of about 42,000 clones in the sample, roughly nine tenths were seen once. This receptor was taken from a man between 65 and 79 years old with active COVID-19. Sequencing was carried out using peripheral blood.

The CDR3 bases are TGTGCCAGCAGCTTAACTGGGACAACCAAACAGACCCAGTACTTC. It encodes CASSLTGTTKQTQYF. The chain couples TRBV7-3 to TRBJ2-5; D is perhaps TRBD1 (6 bases). V lost 0 bases and J lost 6, with 14 bases in between. The CDR3 extends over 15 amino acids. Germline loops: CDR1 SGHTA, CDR2 FQGTGA.